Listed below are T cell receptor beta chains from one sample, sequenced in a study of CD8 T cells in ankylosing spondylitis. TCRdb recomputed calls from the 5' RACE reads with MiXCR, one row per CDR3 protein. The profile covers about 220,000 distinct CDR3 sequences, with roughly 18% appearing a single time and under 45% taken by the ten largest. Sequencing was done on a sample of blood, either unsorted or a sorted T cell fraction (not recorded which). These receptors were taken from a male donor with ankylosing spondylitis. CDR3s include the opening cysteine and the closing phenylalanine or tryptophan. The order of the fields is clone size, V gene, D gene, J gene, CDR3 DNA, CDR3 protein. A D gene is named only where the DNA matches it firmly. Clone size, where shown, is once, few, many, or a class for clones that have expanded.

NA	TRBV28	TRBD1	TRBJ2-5	TGTGCCAGCAACTTGGGCAGGGGGCTCCAAGAGACCCAGTACTTC	CASNLGRGLQETQYF
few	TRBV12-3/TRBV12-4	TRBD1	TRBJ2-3	TGTGCCAGCAGTTTCGGGACAGGAGCCACAGATACGCAGTATTTT	CASSFGTGATDTQYF
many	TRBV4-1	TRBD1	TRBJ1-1	TGCGCCAGCAGCCCTCCGGGACAGGAAGCTTTCTTT	CASSPPGQEAFF
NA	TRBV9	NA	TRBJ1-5	TGTGCCAGCAGCGTAGGATGGGAGGGCGGCAATCAGCCCCAGCATTTT	CASSVGWEGGNQPQHF
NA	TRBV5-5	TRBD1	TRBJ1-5	TGTGCCAGCAGCTTGGCTCCGGGACAGGAGCTTAGCAATCAGCCCCAGCATTTT	CASSLAPGQELSNQPQHF
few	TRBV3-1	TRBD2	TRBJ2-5	TGTGCCAGCAGCCAAGAGACTAGCGGGGGGTTATTAGAGACCCAGTACTTC	CASSQETSGGLLETQYF
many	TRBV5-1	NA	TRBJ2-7	TGCGCCAGCAGCCCGGGAGATCATCGGTACGAGCAGTACTTC	CASSPGDHRYEQYF
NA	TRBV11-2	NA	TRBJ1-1	TGTGCCAGCAGCTGGTTGGGTGAAGCTTTCTTT	CASSWLGEAFF
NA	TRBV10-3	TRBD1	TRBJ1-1	TGTGCCATCAGGGTGGACAGGGGTATCGCTGAAGCTTTCTTT	CAIRVDRGIAEAFF
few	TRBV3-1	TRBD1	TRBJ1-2	TGTGCCAGCAGCCAAGCATCAACAGGGGGTGCCTATGGCTACACCTTC	CASSQASTGGAYGYTF
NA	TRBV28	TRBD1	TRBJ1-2	TGTGCCAGCAGCCCCCAGGGACAGACGGCCGGCTACACCTTC	CASSPQGQTAGYTF
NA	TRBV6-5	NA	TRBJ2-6	TGTGCCAGCAGTTCTTGGTTAACTGGGGCCAACGTCCTGACTTTC	CASSSWLTGANVLTF
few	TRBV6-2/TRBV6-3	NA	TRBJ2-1	TGTGCCAGCAGCATAACGTTCGGGGATGGTGAGCAGTTCTTC	CASSITFGDGEQFF
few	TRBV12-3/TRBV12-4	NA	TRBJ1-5	TGTGCCAGCAGTTTGGGGCCGAGGGGCAGGGTTTTTCGCAATCAGCCCCAGCATTTT	CASSLGPRGRVFRNQPQHF
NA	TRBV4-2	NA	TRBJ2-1	TGTGCCAGCAGCCGGGGTGGCGTTGAGCAGTTCTTC	CASSRGGVEQFF
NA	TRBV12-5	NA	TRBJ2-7	TGTGCTAGTGGTTTTCTAGCGACCAAACGTCGAGAGCAGTACTTC	CASGFLATKRREQYF
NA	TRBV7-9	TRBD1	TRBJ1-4	TGTGCCAGCAGCTTGGGACAGGGGAGTGAAAAACTGTTTTTT	CASSLGQGSEKLFF
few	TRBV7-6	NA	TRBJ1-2	TGTGCCAGCAGCCCCAGCGGGGGGATAATCGGTGGCTACACCTTC	CASSPSGGIIGGYTF